This T cell receptor beta chain is drawn from a study of beta chain features in type 1 diabetes. The CDR3 has 15 amino acids. Trimming at V came to 1 base and at J to 6 bases, leaving 7 bases not matched to a gene. Germline CDR1 LGHNA, CDR2 YSLEER. The entirety of the isolated RNA underwent reverse transcription, so expressed TCRB transcripts were sequenced. Repertoires were generated with immunoSEQ multiplex PCR, while TCRdb's copy carries only in-frame clones and drops some. This table has about 300,000 clones, around 7.3% appearing once. This clone has just a few counts. This sequence was found in a woman aged 18-30 years in good health. Sequences were obtained from central memory CD4+ T cells from blood. The gene calls are TRBV4-3 and TRBJ1-2; the match to TRBD1 covers 8 bases. CDR3 protein: CASSQVGQGRNGYTF. The CDR3 DNA reads TGCGCCAGCAGCCAAGTTGGACAGGGCCGAAATGGCTACACCTTC.